Detailed here is one T cell receptor (beta chain). Assay: immunoSEQ multiplex PCR; the TCRdb copy retains only in-frame clones and omits some. The repertoire consists of some 200,000 clones, with around 72% occurring once and the leading ten covering roughly 13%. The data belong to a study of cytotoxic CD8 clonotypes in ibrutinib-treated CLL. Study-wide context: On average, each sample had approximately 280,000 productive templates and 100,000 or so productive rearrangements.

This CDR3 region has 15 residues. V lost 5 bases to trimming and J lost 4 bases; unmatched junction nucleotides: 5. Looked up from germline, CDR1 is SGHTA and CDR2 is FQGNSA. This receptor was taken from a human donor with chronic lymphocytic leukemia. This sequence joins TRBV7-2 and TRBJ1-3; TRBD1 agrees at 10 bases. The specimen comprised PBMCs, sampled after 24 months of ibrutinib treatment. The CDR3 region is CASSPGQGTGNTIYF. CDR3 coding DNA: TGTGCCAGCAGCCCGGGACAGGGGACCGGAAACACCATATATTTT.